The 8 T cell receptor beta chains in this list originate from one sample, sequenced in a study of early T cells in non-severe SARS-CoV-2 infection. TCRdb re-analysed the 5' RACE reads in MiXCR, keeping a single row per CDR3 protein. The sample records about 27,000 distinct CDR3 sequences, 4% to 4.5% being singletons. Sequencing was done on a sample of whole blood. These receptors were obtained from an adult who was a healthcare worker with PCR-confirmed SARS-CoV-2 infection or an uninfected control (not recorded which).

This clonotype was seen at least ten times. Its ends do not fully match the called genes, so a read error is possible. The V gene is TRBV6-5, the J gene TRBJ1-1; D is uncertain. CDR1 and CDR2 (germline): MNHEY, SVGAGI. The CDR3 loop spans 14 amino acids. The CDR3, as DNA: TGTGCCAGCAGTTACTCCAGAATGAACACTGAAGTTTTCTTT. It is translated as CASSYSRMNTEVFF.

To note about this clonotype: Given a much more abundant clone one base away, this may be a read error. The chain carries TRBV11-2 and TRBJ2-1; maybe TRBD2 (5 bases). CDR3 length: 12 residues. Germline CDR1 reads SGHAT; CDR2 reads FQNNGV. The chain's CDR3 is CASSLDRGKHFF. The CDR3 nucleotides are TGTGCCAGCAGCTTAGATCGGGGAAAGCATTTCTTC. Full variable domain (rest looked up from reference TRBV11-2 and TRBJ2-1): EAGVAQSPRYKIIEKRQSVAFWCNPISGHATLYWYQQILGQGPKLLIQFQNNGVVDDSQLPKDRFSAERLKGVDSTLKIQPAKLEDSAVYLCASSLDRGKHFFGPGTRLTVL.

There are many counts of this clonotype. This chain connects TRBV19 to TRBJ2-1; possibly TRBD2 for D (5 bases). Trimming stripped 3 bases from V and 8 bases from J, with 8 bases between. CDR3 size: 12 residues. Germline CDR1 LNHDA, CDR2 SQIVND (reference sequence). CDR3 in DNA: TGTGCCAGTAGTATGGTGAGGGATGAGCAGTTCTTC. It encodes CASSMVRDEQFF.

This clonotype occurred many times. The chain is built from TRBV6-1 and TRBJ1-5; TRBD1 might be the D (5 bases). Between the trimmed V and J ends, which lost 0 bases and 1 base, there was a span of 7 bases. CDR1 and CDR2 from the germline V gene are MNHNS and SASEGT. The CDR3 contains 15 residues. In DNA, the CDR3 is TGTGCCAGCAGTGAAGCCAGGGCGAGCAATCAGCCCCAGCATTTT. Translation gives CASSEARASNQPQHF.

At least ten counts were recorded for this clonotype. The chain has TRBV27 and TRBJ1-5; tentative D call: TRBD1 (6 bases). The CDR3 length is 15 residues. V lost 3 bases to trimming and J lost 6 bases, with 15 bases between them. Germline V gives CDR1 MNHEY, CDR2 SMNVEV (reference sequence). The CDR3 region is CASSFGLGGGQPQHF. DNA for the CDR3: TGTGCCAGCAGTTTTGGTTTAGGGGGTGGTCAGCCCCAGCATTTT.

This clonotype was observed at least ten times. The chain has TRBV11-2 and TRBJ2-1; 9 nucleotides align to TRBD1. The germline V gene has CDR1 SGHAT and CDR2 FQNNGV. V dropped 4 bases and J dropped 10; count of bases not matched to a gene: 5. This CDR3 has 13 amino acids. The CDR3 bases are TGTGCCAGCAGCTCGGACAGGGGTGGAGAGCAGTTCTTC. Its protein is CASSSDRGGEQFF.

Ten or more counts support this clonotype. The chain joins TRBV5-1 to TRBJ1-1, with a weak D call TRBD1 (5 bases). CDR3 length: 16 residues. Trimming took 4 bases from V and 0 from J, leaving 16 bases between them. Germline CDR1 and CDR2: SGHRS and YFSETQ. The CDR3 coding sequence is TGCGCCAGCAGCCCCTGGATACAGGTTATGAACACTGAAGCTTTCTTT. It is translated as CASSPWIQVMNTEAFF.

There are many counts of this clonotype. The chain links TRBV20-1 to TRBJ2-1, with 8 bases that match TRBD2. Trimming removed 3 bases from V and 1 base from J; junction bases left unmatched: 11. The CDR3 sequence is 17 residues long. The germline V gene has CDR1 DFQATT and CDR2 SNEGSKA (reference sequence). The CDR3 coding sequence is TGCAGTGCTAGTAAGGGGAGCGGGAGTGATTCCTACAATGAGCAGTTCTTC. Protein: CSASKGSGSDSYNEQFF.